These T cell receptor beta chains were read from a single sample in a study of cytomegalovirus exposure and HLA in healthy donors. Measured with immunoSEQ multiplex PCR; TCRdb has only the in-frame clones, and not every one. Among roughly 100,000 clones, about four fifths were seen once, and the ten largest hold about 1.6%. Input material: PBMCs. These receptors originate from a man aged 45-60 years in good health and CMV-seronegative. CDR3s include the opening cysteine and the closing phenylalanine or tryptophan. D genes are given only for firm matches. The listing skips clone size in some rows; elsewhere it reads once, few, many or a size class.

j_gene: TRBJ2-5; d_gene: TRBD1; v_gene: TRBV19; abundance: -; CDR3nt: TGTGCCAGTAGTATAGTGGGGGGACAGGGCAAATCCCAGTACTTC; CDR3aa: CASSIVGGQGKSQYF
j_gene: TRBJ1-2; d_gene: -; v_gene: TRBV5-1; abundance: -; CDR3nt: TGCGCCAGCAGCTTGGAGTCCAGCTATGGCTACACCTTC; CDR3aa: CASSLESSYGYTF
j_gene: TRBJ2-2; d_gene: TRBD2; v_gene: TRBV7-9; abundance: -; CDR3nt: TGTGCCAGCAGCGAGTCTAGCGGGGGCGGCACCGGGGAGCTGTTTTTT; CDR3aa: CASSESSGGGTGELFF
j_gene: TRBJ1-5; d_gene: -; v_gene: TRBV19; abundance: once; CDR3nt: TGTGCCAGTAGACCGACAGAGGCACCCCAGCCCCAGCATTTT; CDR3aa: CASRPTEAPQPQHF
j_gene: TRBJ2-3; d_gene: -; v_gene: TRBV5-6; abundance: -; CDR3nt: TGTGCCAGCAGCTTGATGGCGGGGGCCTACACAGATACGCAGTATTTT; CDR3aa: CASSLMAGAYTDTQYF
j_gene: TRBJ2-7; d_gene: -; v_gene: TRBV30; abundance: -; CDR3nt: TGTGCCTGGACCCCTAGAGAAGCCTACGAGCAGTACTTC; CDR3aa: CAWTPREAYEQYF
j_gene: TRBJ2-7; d_gene: TRBD1; v_gene: TRBV9; abundance: -; CDR3nt: TGTGCCAGCAGCGTAGCTGGGACAGGGACCTACGAGCAGTACTTC; CDR3aa: CASSVAGTGTYEQYF
j_gene: TRBJ2-1; d_gene: -; v_gene: TRBV7-6; abundance: -; CDR3nt: TGTGCCAGCAAGGGGGGGGCTTTATACAATGAGCAGTTCTTC; CDR3aa: CASKGGALYNEQFF
j_gene: TRBJ1-5; d_gene: -; v_gene: TRBV27; abundance: -; CDR3nt: TGTGCCAGCAGATTTGACAGGTCTAGCAATCAGCCCCAGCATTTT; CDR3aa: CASRFDRSSNQPQHF
j_gene: TRBJ2-3; d_gene: TRBD2; v_gene: TRBV5-4; abundance: -; CDR3nt: TGTGCCAGCAGCTTGGGGGGGGAGACTAGCGGGGTTACGCAGTATTTT; CDR3aa: CASSLGGETSGVTQYF
j_gene: TRBJ2-1; d_gene: -; v_gene: TRBV5-1; abundance: -; CDR3nt: TGCGCCAGCAGCTTGGGGGGGGTGTCCTACAATGAGCAGTTCTTC; CDR3aa: CASSLGGVSYNEQFF
j_gene: TRBJ2-5; d_gene: TRBD2; v_gene: TRBV6-5; abundance: -; CDR3nt: TGTGCCAGCAACCCTAATAGCGGGGGGGGTGAGACCCAGTACTTC; CDR3aa: CASNPNSGGGETQYF
j_gene: TRBJ2-5; d_gene: -; v_gene: TRBV7-3; abundance: -; CDR3nt: TGTGCCAGCAGCTTAAATAGTAAGGAGACCCAGTACTTC; CDR3aa: CASSLNSKETQYF
j_gene: TRBJ1-6; d_gene: -; v_gene: TRBV6-5; abundance: -; CDR3nt: TGTGCCAGCAGTTACGGGGCAGCCGGGAATTCACCCCTCCACTTT; CDR3aa: CASSYGAAGNSPLHF
j_gene: TRBJ2-2; d_gene: -; v_gene: TRBV19; abundance: -; CDR3nt: TGTGCCAGTAGTGTACAGGGAGCCGGGGAGCTGTTTTTT; CDR3aa: CASSVQGAGELFF
j_gene: TRBJ2-5; d_gene: TRBD1; v_gene: TRBV19; abundance: -; CDR3nt: TGTGCCAGTAGTAGCTTTGGACAGGGTCTGAAGGAGACCCAGTACTTC; CDR3aa: CASSSFGQGLKETQYF
j_gene: TRBJ1-2; d_gene: -; v_gene: TRBV10-3; abundance: -; CDR3nt: TGTGCCATCAGTGAGTCACAGGCCACTAACTATGGCTACACCTTC; CDR3aa: CAISESQATNYGYTF
j_gene: TRBJ1-4; d_gene: -; v_gene: TRBV6-5; abundance: -; CDR3nt: TGTGCCAGCGGCGAAACGGGTGAAAAACTGTTTTTT; CDR3aa: CASGETGEKLFF
j_gene: TRBJ2-1; d_gene: TRBD2; v_gene: TRBV5-4; abundance: -; CDR3nt: TGTGCCAGCAGCCCCAAGACTAGCGGGGGGTACAATGAGCAGTTCTTC; CDR3aa: CASSPKTSGGYNEQFF
j_gene: TRBJ2-7; d_gene: -; v_gene: TRBV6-1; abundance: -; CDR3nt: TGTGCCAGCAGTCCAAGGGGGACCGACCGCGAGCAGTACTTC; CDR3aa: CASSPRGTDREQYF
j_gene: TRBJ1-1; d_gene: -; v_gene: TRBV18; abundance: -; CDR3nt: TGTGCCAGCTCACCACCGAGGGGACTTGAAGCTTTCTTT; CDR3aa: CASSPPRGLEAFF
j_gene: TRBJ1-2; d_gene: -; v_gene: TRBV7-2; abundance: -; CDR3nt: TGTGCCAGCAGCCCTGGCGGGGACCGACGAAGTGCTGGCTACACCTTC; CDR3aa: CASSPGGDRRSAGYTF
j_gene: TRBJ1-6; d_gene: -; v_gene: TRBV11-1; abundance: -; CDR3nt: TGTGCCAGCAGCTTAGACAGAGTCAATAATTCACCCCTCCACTTT; CDR3aa: CASSLDRVNNSPLHF
j_gene: TRBJ1-3; d_gene: -; v_gene: TRBV7-6; abundance: -; CDR3nt: TGTGCCAGCAGCCCCGTGGTGAGCTCTGGAAACACCATATATTTT; CDR3aa: CASSPVVSSGNTIYF
j_gene: TRBJ1-5; d_gene: TRBD1; v_gene: TRBV5-6; abundance: -; CDR3nt: TGTGCCAGCAGCTACGGGGACAGGGTGCAGCCCCAGCATTTT; CDR3aa: CASSYGDRVQPQHF
j_gene: TRBJ1-6; d_gene: TRBD1; v_gene: TRBV28; abundance: -; CDR3nt: TGTGCCAGCAGTCCCGGGACAGGGGTAGGTTATATCCGTTCACCCCTCCACTTT; CDR3aa: CASSPGTGVGYIRSPLHF
j_gene: TRBJ2-5; d_gene: -; v_gene: TRBV6-1; abundance: -; CDR3nt: TGTGCCAGCATCCAGGGGCTACAAGAGACCCAGTACTTC; CDR3aa: CASIQGLQETQYF
j_gene: TRBJ2-7; d_gene: -; v_gene: TRBV4-3; abundance: many; CDR3nt: TGCGCCAGCAGCCAAGGTAGCGGCCTCTTGGGCGAGCAGTACTTC; CDR3aa: CASSQGSGLLGEQYF
j_gene: TRBJ2-2; d_gene: -; v_gene: TRBV5-6; abundance: -; CDR3nt: TGTGCCAGCAGCTTGGAGGGTGCGGGGGCAGGCACCGGGGAGCTGTTTTTT; CDR3aa: CASSLEGAGAGTGELFF
j_gene: TRBJ1-2; d_gene: TRBD1; v_gene: TRBV28; abundance: -; CDR3nt: TGTGCCAGCAGTTACGGACAGGGGGGCTATGGCTACACCTTC; CDR3aa: CASSYGQGGYGYTF
j_gene: TRBJ2-3; d_gene: -; v_gene: TRBV7-8; abundance: -; CDR3nt: TGTGCCAGCAGTTTGGCAGGGGATGCCGCCACAGATACGCAGTATTTT; CDR3aa: CASSLAGDAATDTQYF
j_gene: TRBJ1-6; d_gene: -; v_gene: TRBV7-8; abundance: -; CDR3nt: TGTGCCAGCAGCTTAGCGACAGATTCACCCCTCCACTTT; CDR3aa: CASSLATDSPLHF
j_gene: TRBJ2-7; d_gene: -; v_gene: TRBV7-2; abundance: -; CDR3nt: TGTGCCAGCAGTTTACCCTCGGCCTACGAGCAGTACTTC; CDR3aa: CASSLPSAYEQYF
j_gene: TRBJ1-4; d_gene: -; v_gene: TRBV9; abundance: -; CDR3nt: TGTGCCAGCACCCCGGGGGGACAAACTAATGAAAAACTGTTTTTT; CDR3aa: CASTPGGQTNEKLFF
j_gene: TRBJ1-5; d_gene: -; v_gene: TRBV12-5; abundance: once; CDR3nt: TGTGCTAGTGGTTCGGGGTATTGGAATCAGCCCCAGCATTTT; CDR3aa: CASGSGYWNQPQHF
j_gene: TRBJ1-1; d_gene: TRBD1; v_gene: TRBV15; abundance: -; CDR3nt: TGTGCCACCAGCAGAGATAAGGGACAGGGGGCGCTCAGGATGGCTGAAGCTTTCTTT; CDR3aa: CATSRDKGQGALRMAEAFF
j_gene: TRBJ1-1; d_gene: TRBD1; v_gene: TRBV6-5; abundance: -; CDR3nt: TGTGCCAGCAGTTATACAGGGGGCACTGAAGCTTTCTTT; CDR3aa: CASSYTGGTEAFF
j_gene: TRBJ1-4; d_gene: TRBD1; v_gene: TRBV27; abundance: -; CDR3nt: TGTGCCAGCAGACTCGCGGGACAGGGCACAATTAATGAAAAACTGTTTTTT; CDR3aa: CASRLAGQGTINEKLFF
j_gene: TRBJ2-1; d_gene: TRBD1; v_gene: TRBV11-3; abundance: -; CDR3nt: TGTGCCAGCAGCTTAGAATGGGACAGGGACACTGAGCAGTTCTTC; CDR3aa: CASSLEWDRDTEQFF
j_gene: TRBJ1-3; d_gene: -; v_gene: TRBV30; abundance: -; CDR3nt: TGTGCCTGGAGTTCTAGGAGGGGAAACACCATATATTTT; CDR3aa: CAWSSRRGNTIYF
j_gene: TRBJ1-4; d_gene: -; v_gene: TRBV6-5; abundance: -; CDR3nt: TGTGCCAGCAGTTACTCGGGCTCCTTGGATGAAAAACTGTTTTTT; CDR3aa: CASSYSGSLDEKLFF
j_gene: TRBJ2-1; d_gene: TRBD2; v_gene: TRBV5-1; abundance: -; CDR3nt: TGCGCCAGCAGCTTGGGACTAGCGGGGGTAGATGAGCAGTTCTTC; CDR3aa: CASSLGLAGVDEQFF
j_gene: TRBJ2-7; d_gene: -; v_gene: TRBV6-1; abundance: -; CDR3nt: TGTGCCAGCAGTGAACCGGGAACCTACGAGCAGTACTTC; CDR3aa: CASSEPGTYEQYF
j_gene: TRBJ2-3; d_gene: TRBD2; v_gene: TRBV5-4; abundance: -; CDR3nt: TGTGCCAGCAGCACCCGGACTAGCGGGGGGGTGGATACGCAGTATTTT; CDR3aa: CASSTRTSGGVDTQYF
j_gene: TRBJ2-1; d_gene: -; v_gene: TRBV2; abundance: -; CDR3nt: TGTGCCAGCAGTGAATATGCAGTATTACAGTTCTTC; CDR3aa: CASSEYAVLQFF
j_gene: TRBJ2-7; d_gene: -; v_gene: TRBV29-1; abundance: -; CDR3nt: TGCAGCGTTGAAGAAGGGAGTAGGGGGGGGGAGCAGTACTTC; CDR3aa: CSVEEGSRGGEQYF
j_gene: TRBJ2-7; d_gene: -; v_gene: TRBV7-9; abundance: -; CDR3nt: TGTGCCAGCAGCTCCGGAAGACAGGTTCACTCCTACGAGCAGTACTTC; CDR3aa: CASSSGRQVHSYEQYF
j_gene: TRBJ2-1; d_gene: TRBD1; v_gene: TRBV2; abundance: -; CDR3nt: TGTGCCAGCAGTTTGGACAGGGGGATGCACAATGAGCAGTTCTTC; CDR3aa: CASSLDRGMHNEQFF
j_gene: TRBJ1-1; d_gene: TRBD1; v_gene: TRBV5-6; abundance: -; CDR3nt: TGTGCCAGCAATCCGCGGGGACAGGGGGCTTTCTTT; CDR3aa: CASNPRGQGAFF
j_gene: TRBJ1-3; d_gene: TRBD1; v_gene: TRBV7-2; abundance: -; CDR3nt: TGTGCCAGCAGCTTAGAGGGGGCATCAGGAAACACCATATATTTT; CDR3aa: CASSLEGASGNTIYF
j_gene: TRBJ1-1; d_gene: -; v_gene: TRBV5-6; abundance: -; CDR3nt: TGTGCCAGCAGCTTTTCGGACAGTTACACTGAAGCTTTCTTT; CDR3aa: CASSFSDSYTEAFF
j_gene: TRBJ2-1; d_gene: -; v_gene: TRBV10-3; abundance: few; CDR3nt: TGTGCCACCACAAGGGAGGCAGACAATGAGCAGTTCTTC; CDR3aa: CATTREADNEQFF
j_gene: TRBJ2-5; d_gene: -; v_gene: TRBV7-9; abundance: -; CDR3nt: TGTGCCAGCAGCTTAGGTGTCGGGTCCAGGGCCCAGTACTTC; CDR3aa: CASSLGVGSRAQYF
j_gene: TRBJ2-3; d_gene: TRBD2; v_gene: TRBV10-1; abundance: -; CDR3nt: TGCGCCAGCAGTGAGAGTGCGGGGGGGACAGATACGCAGTATTTT; CDR3aa: CASSESAGGTDTQYF